This T cell receptor (beta chain) is from a study of spatial heterogeneity in lung cancer. Time point described: blood at routine non-recurrence follow-up after resection. The table lists this clonotype with many counts. From the 5' RACE reads, TCRdb called clonotypes with MiXCR, one entry per CDR3 protein. The data contain 35,000 to 50,000 distinct CDR3 sequences, 20% to 25% of them seen just once; the ten biggest clones take up roughly 6.5%. The clonotype originates from a female donor with early-stage non-small cell lung cancer. The input for sequencing was PBMCs, taken at follow-up.

The CDR3 here is CASSPTSGANVLTF. Here the CDR3 DNA reads TGTGCCAGCTCACCAACCTCTGGGGCCAACGTCCTGACTTTC. The chain is built from TRBV18 and TRBJ2-6; no firm D call. V lost 2 bases to trimming and J lost 0 bases, with 2 bases between them. The CDR3 is made up of 14 amino acids. Germline V gives CDR1 KGHSH, CDR2 LQKENI. The entire variable domain, with the rest obtained from reference TRBV18 and TRBJ2-6, is as follows: NAGVMQNPRHLVRRRGQEARLRCSPMKGHSHVYWYRQLPEEGLKFMVYLQKENIIDESGMPKERFSAEFPKEGPSILRIQQVVRGDSAAYFCASSPTSGANVLTFGAGSRLTVL.